The 13 T cell receptor beta chains below were found in one sample sequenced in a study of vaccination and CD4 T cells after COVID-19. Cultured CD4+ T cells had their DNA profiled by the Oncomine TCR Beta short-read assay. TCRdb analysed the PCR reads with MiXCR anew, one entry per CDR3 protein. The table has under 8,000 distinct CDR3 sequences, roughly 50% seen once. No antigen is known for these receptors. Treatment given: roughly 10-day PBMC culture with coronavirus spike peptide pools or control peptides (ViraFEST assay). Sequencing was performed on CD4+ T cells from blood, cultured in vitro. The receptor set was obtained from a human donor who had recovered from COVID-19.

The chain combines TRBV14 with TRBJ1-2, with 7 positions matching TRBD1. Germline assignment: CDR1 SGHDN and CDR2 FVKESK. The CDR3 has 15 residues. J was trimmed by 4 bases and V by 6 bases; bases with no gene match: 11. The CDR3 region has the DNA TGTGCCAGCAGTCAACAGGGGAGTCGGGGCTATGGCTACACCTTC. Protein sequence: CASSQQGSRGYGYTF.

The table lists this clonotype with a few counts. In DNA, the CDR3 is TGTGCCAGCAGTTACCCAGGTTTTGGTGCGTGGAATCAGCCCCAGCATTTT. Its translation is CASSYPGFGAWNQPQHF. The chain employs TRBV6-2 or TRBV6-3 and TRBJ1-5, with D unclear. Trimming shortened V by 2 bases and J by 4 bases, and 18 bases separated the two germline ends. Germline CDR1 MNHEY, CDR2 SVGEGT. The CDR3 is 17 residues long.

This clonotype has a handful of counts. The rearrangement joins TRBV20-1 to TRBJ2-1; the match to TRBD2 covers 7 bases. This CDR3 contains 14 residues. Germline CDR1 is DFQATT and CDR2 is SNEGSKA (reference sequence). The V segment lost 1 base and the J segment 6 bases; nucleotides outside the gene matches: 6. The CDR3 here is CSARGTRAPNEQFF. The CDR3 nucleotides read TGCAGTGCTAGAGGGACTAGGGCTCCCAATGAGCAGTTCTTC.

The chain has TRBV20-1 and TRBJ2-1; unclear D gene. Germline assignment: CDR1 DFQATT and CDR2 SNEGSKA (reference sequence). V lost 0 bases and J 6 bases, leaving 9 bases between the germline ends. The CDR3 runs 13 residues. CDR3 loop: CSARDGWCNEQFF. CDR3 DNA sequence: TGCAGTGCTAGAGATGGGTGGTGCAATGAGCAGTTCTTC.

This sequence joins TRBV28 and TRBJ1-5, with a possible D match to TRBD1 (5 bases). V gave up 6 bases and J gave up 3 bases, with 12 bases separating them. This CDR3 contains 14 residues. Germline V CDR1 and CDR2: MDHEN, SYDVKM. The CDR3 DNA follows: TGTGCCAGCAGGACCGACAGCTTCAATCAGCCCCAGCATTTT. Translation: CASRTDSFNQPQHF.

V gene TRBV5-5 combines with J gene TRBJ1-1; 8 bases fit TRBD1. The J segment lost 0 bases and the V segment lost 3 bases, leaving 7 bases of the junction unmatched. The germline V gene has CDR1 SGHKS and CDR2 YYEKEE (reference sequence). The CDR3 is 16 residues long. This CDR3 is CASSSLNRGLNTEAFF. CDR3 nucleotides: TGTGCCAGCAGCTCCTTAAACAGGGGGTTGAACACTGAAGCTTTCTTT.

The chain recombines TRBV18 with TRBJ2-1, with 10 bases matching TRBD2. V lost 0 bases to trimming and J lost 7 bases; unmatched junction nucleotides: 3. Germline V CDR1 and CDR2: KGHSH, LQKENI. The CDR3 is made up of 15 amino acids. CDR3 protein: CASSPPSGGRNEQFF. CDR3 DNA: TGTGCCAGCTCACCACCTAGCGGGGGGAGAAATGAGCAGTTCTTC.

The chain recombines TRBV6-1 with TRBJ2-1; 7 nucleotides agree with TRBD2. Germline CDR1 reads MNHNS; CDR2 reads SASEGT. This CDR3 spans 14 amino acids. Trimming at V came to 6 bases and at J to 7 bases, leaving 9 bases not matched to a gene. The CDR3 sequence: CASSRPGLVNEQFF. The DNA of the CDR3 is TGTGCCAGCAGCCGCCCCGGACTAGTGAATGAGCAGTTCTTC.

The chain employs TRBV2 and TRBJ2-5; D may be TRBD1 (5 bases). Per the germline V gene, CDR1 is SNHLY and CDR2 is FYNNEI. The CDR3 spans 11 residues. The V end was cut by 1 base, the J end by 13 bases, with 10 bases between. CDR3 coding DNA: TGTGCCAGCAGTGAAGGGGGCTTCGGGTACTTC. Translating gives CASSEGGFGYF.

The chain employs TRBV7-8 and TRBJ1-5; a possible D gene is TRBD1 (6 bases). This CDR3 comprises 14 residues. Trimming removed 5 bases from V and 7 bases from J, with 15 bases in between. Germline CDR1 reads SGHVS; CDR2 reads FQNEAQ. CDR3 protein: CASSVYRDGQPQHF. CDR3 nucleotide sequence: TGTGCCAGCAGCGTATACAGGGATGGGCAGCCCCAGCATTTT.

This clonotype was counted between two and nine times. In DNA, the CDR3 is TGCGCCAGCAGCCGAATCCCTACGAATGAGCAGTTCTTC. Translation: CASSRIPTNEQFF. This chain links TRBV5-1 with TRBJ2-1; no reliable D call. The CDR3 spans 13 residues. Germline V gene lookup returns CDR1 SGHRS and CDR2 YFSETQ. V lost 4 bases to trimming and J lost 7 bases, with 12 bases between them.

The chain recombines TRBV28 with TRBJ1-2; a possible D gene is TRBD1 (6 bases). Germline V gene data show CDR1 as MDHEN and CDR2 as SYDVKM. CDR3 length equals 12 residues. Trimming removed 3 bases from V and 4 bases from J, with 6 bases in between. This CDR3 reads CASSLDSYGYTF. Written as DNA, the CDR3 is TGTGCCAGCAGTTTGGACAGCTATGGCTACACCTTC.

The chain has TRBV7-2 and TRBJ2-7; D call uncertain. CDR1 is SGHTA, CDR2 FQGNSA, per germline. The CDR3 covers 14 residues. Trimming removed 5 bases at V and 0 bases at J, with 11 bases between. CDR3: CASSQSSTSYEQYF. CDR3 nucleotide sequence: TGTGCCAGCAGCCAGTCTAGTACCTCCTACGAGCAGTACTTC.